Each of the 28 T cell receptor beta chains below was sequenced from the same sample in a study of blood T cell repertoires in COVID-19. Clones were read by immunoSEQ multiplex PCR, and TCRdb kept only the in-frame ones, dropping some. The data show tens of thousands of clones, 87% seen once. The sample taken for sequencing was peripheral blood. Receptors originate from a woman between 50 and 59 years old with acute or convalescent COVID-19.

CDR3 amino acids: CATSEGILSSGANVLTF. CDR3 nucleotide sequence: TGTGCCACCTCGGAGGGCATCTTGAGCTCTGGGGCCAACGTCCTGACTTTC. The gene calls are TRBV24-1 and TRBJ2-6; the D gene is possibly TRBD2 (6 bases). The CDR3 spans 17 residues. Trimming left V 9 bases short and J 0 bases short, with 17 bases between. Germline V gene data show CDR1 as KGHDR and CDR2 as SFDVKD.

This rearrangement joins TRBV19 to TRBJ1-1; TRBD1 matches 7 bases. Per the germline V gene, CDR1 is LNHDA and CDR2 is SQIVND (reference sequence). The CDR3 length is 14 residues. Germline trimming cut 6 bases from V and 4 bases from J; bases unmatched to any gene: 8. CDR3 amino acids: CASSPQGISTEAFF. The DNA for the CDR3 is TGTGCCAGTAGCCCACAGGGGATTAGCACTGAAGCTTTCTTT. Using reference TRBV19 and TRBJ1-1 for the parts outside the CDR3, the full variable domain is DGGITQSPKYLFRKEGQNVTLSCEQNLNHDAMYWYRQDPGQGLRLIYYSQIVNDFQKGDIAEGYSVSREKKESFPLTVTSAQKNPTAFYLCASSPQGISTEAFFGQGTRLTVV.

The J gene is TRBJ2-1, the V gene TRBV6-2 or TRBV6-3; the match to TRBD2 covers 12 bases. With 5 bases clipped from V and 7 bases from J, the junction kept 6 bases outside the gene matches. This CDR3 region has 15 residues. Germline loops: CDR1 MNHEY, CDR2 SVGEGT. As DNA, the CDR3 is TGTGCCAGCAGTCCACGGACTAGCGGGAATAATGAGCAGTTCTTC. Protein product: CASSPRTSGNNEQFF.

The chain carries TRBV24-1 and TRBJ2-1, with D possibly matching TRBD2 (6 bases). This CDR3 has 17 amino acids. Trimming stripped 3 bases from V and 5 bases from J, with 19 bases between. Germline assignment: CDR1 KGHDR and CDR2 SFDVKD. CDR3 in amino acids: CATSDPLGGGPNNEQFF. The DNA of the CDR3 is TGTGCCACCAGTGATCCCCTGGGGGGAGGACCCAACAATGAGCAGTTCTTC.

The V gene is TRBV7-9, the J gene TRBJ1-1; the match to TRBD1 covers 9 bases. Germline V gene lookup returns CDR1 SEHNR and CDR2 FQNEAQ (reference sequence). V dropped 4 bases and J dropped 3; count of bases not matched to a gene: 6. The CDR3 sequence is 15 residues long. The CDR3 region is CASSSYRGRDTEAFF. The CDR3 bases are TGTGCCAGCAGCTCGTACAGGGGGCGCGACACTGAAGCTTTCTTT.

Points on this clone: Additional DNA sequences in this sample encode the identical CDR3. This chain joins TRBV6-2 or TRBV6-3 and TRBJ1-2, with TRBD1 matching 7 bases. Germline V gene lookup returns CDR1 MNHEY and CDR2 SVGEGT. The CDR3 is 14 amino acids. Trimming took 2 bases from V and 2 from J; bases not matched to a gene: 2. As DNA, the CDR3 is TGTGCCAGCAGTTACGGGACAGCCAACTATGGCTACACCTTC. Translating it yields CASSYGTANYGYTF.

The chain carries TRBV7-9 and TRBJ2-2, with 10 positions matching TRBD1. V lost 8 bases, J lost 8 bases, and 5 bases stayed unmatched. There are 13 residues in the CDR3. Germline V gene data show CDR1 as SEHNR and CDR2 as FQNEAQ (reference sequence). CDR3 in amino acids: CASRDRGLGELFF. CDR3 sequence (DNA): TGTGCCAGCCGGGACAGGGGACTAGGGGAGCTGTTTTTT.

The chain has TRBV7-3 and TRBJ2-7; a possible D gene is TRBD2 (6 bases). The CDR3 length is 13 residues. CDR1 and CDR2 from the germline V gene are SGHTA and FQGTGA. V was shortened by 5 bases and J by 6 bases, with 14 bases between the two germline ends. As DNA, the CDR3 is TGTGCCAGCAGCCCCATGGCGGAGGGCGAGCAGTACTTC. Residues: CASSPMAEGEQYF.

This clone was counted only a few times. J is TRBJ1-6 and V is TRBV18; 7 bases map to TRBD1. The junction had 9 bases not matched to a gene; V was cut back by 5 bases and J by 8 bases. This CDR3 has 15 residues. Germline CDR1 and CDR2: KGHSH and LQKENI. This chain's CDR3 is CASSSRQGNDSPLHF. Written as DNA, the CDR3 is TGTGCCAGCTCATCTCGACAGGGCAACGATTCACCCCTCCACTTT.

The DNA of the CDR3 is TGTGCCAGCAGCCGGGGGTCCGGCTACACCTTC. Encoded protein: CASSRGSGYTF. The chain employs TRBV13 and TRBJ1-2, with D maybe TRBD1 (5 bases). The CDR3 totals 11 residues. V dropped 5 bases and J dropped 8 bases, with 9 bases sitting between them. Germline loops: CDR1 PRHDT, CDR2 FYEKMQ (reference sequence).

The chain employs TRBV7-2 and TRBJ2-7, with 9 bases aligning to TRBD2. The CDR3 is 15 residues long. V lost 1 base, J lost 5 bases, and 6 bases stayed unmatched. Per the germline V gene, CDR1 is SGHTA and CDR2 is FQGNSA. CDR3 sequence reads: CASSLVAGGRNEQYF. As DNA, the CDR3 is TGTGCCAGCAGCTTAGTCGCGGGAGGGCGCAACGAGCAGTACTTC.

The rearrangement uses TRBV5-1 and TRBJ2-1; 8 nucleotides align to TRBD1. This CDR3 spans 16 amino acids. Trimming at V came to 1 base and at J to 9 bases, leaving 12 bases not matched to a gene. Germline CDR1 SGHRS, CDR2 YFSETQ. The CDR3 reads CASSLSSGQVGSEQFF. CDR3 DNA: TGCGCCAGCAGCTTGTCGTCGGGACAGGTGGGAAGTGAGCAGTTCTTC.

This clone appeared once. The rearrangement links TRBV28 to TRBJ2-7; possible D gene TRBD2, 5 bases. The CDR3 extends over 14 amino acids. Germline V CDR1 and CDR2: MDHEN, SYDVKM. The ends were cut back, 2 bases at V and 0 bases at J, with 8 bases in the middle. The CDR3 reads CASSLRGLSYEQYF. The CDR3 coding sequence is TGTGCCAGCAGTTTACGGGGTCTCTCCTACGAGCAGTACTTC.

The CDR3 nucleotides are TGCGCCAGCAGCCAAGAGGGCCGCCTCGGCACTGAAGCTTTCTTT. Its translation: CASSQEGRLGTEAFF. The chain couples TRBV4-3 to TRBJ1-1; D gene ambiguous. The CDR3 contains 15 residues. Germline V gene sequence: CDR1 LGHNA, CDR2 YSLEER. Trimming removed 0 bases at V and 4 bases at J, with 12 bases between.

V is TRBV2 and J is TRBJ1-3; tentative D call: TRBD1 (5 bases). The CDR3 has 16 amino acids. The V end was cut by 3 bases, the J end by 4 bases, with 16 bases between. CDR1 is SNHLY, CDR2 FYNNEI, per germline. The CDR3 bases are TGTGCCAGCAGTGATTTGCAGGGAAAGTCCGGAAACACCATATATTTT. Translated, it gives CASSDLQGKSGNTIYF.

The chain couples TRBV27 to TRBJ2-1, with TRBD2 matching 9 bases. CDR1 is MNHEY and CDR2 is SMNVEV in the germline V gene (reference sequence). This CDR3 has 14 residues. The V and J ends lost 5 bases and 8 bases, in that order; junction bases with no gene match: 7. CDR3 bases: TGTGCCAGCAGTATAAGCGGGGGGCTAGATGAGCAGTTCTTC. Protein product: CASSISGGLDEQFF.

The chain couples TRBV24-1 to TRBJ1-5, with D perhaps matching TRBD1 (5 bases). From germline, CDR1 is KGHDR and CDR2 SFDVKD. V lost 0 bases to trimming and J lost 7 bases, with 12 bases between them. This CDR3 is 15 amino acids long. The CDR3, as DNA: TGTGCCACCAGTGATTTGGGAGGGGATGGGCAGCCCCAGCATTTT. Translating gives CATSDLGGDGQPQHF.

This chain uses TRBV25-1 with TRBJ1-2; TRBD1 agrees at 7 bases. The CDR3 has 14 residues. Germline-derived CDR1 and CDR2 are MGHDK and SYGVNS. V shed 1 base, J shed 4 bases, and the junction held 3 bases outside the gene matches. The CDR3 is CASSESGTAYGYTF. CDR3 in DNA: TGTGCCAGCAGTGAATCCGGGACAGCCTATGGCTACACCTTC.

This clone was seen a single time. The rearrangement uses TRBV13 and TRBJ2-1; 15 positions match TRBD2. Looked up from germline, CDR1 is PRHDT and CDR2 is FYEKMQ (reference sequence). The CDR3 is 17 residues long. Germline trimming cut 0 bases from V and 3 bases from J; bases unmatched to any gene: 0. This chain's CDR3 is CASSLGGLAGGYNEQFF. The CDR3, as DNA: TGTGCCAGCAGCTTAGGGGGACTAGCGGGAGGCTACAATGAGCAGTTCTTC.

This chain links TRBV2 with TRBJ2-5; D is unclear. Germline-derived CDR1 and CDR2 are SNHLY and FYNNEI. CDR3 length equals 12 residues. The germline V and J ends were trimmed by 3 bases and 4 bases, with 6 bases remaining between them. DNA of the CDR3: TGTGCCAGCAGTGATGTCTCAGAGACCCAGTACTTC. Translation: CASSDVSETQYF. Full variable domain (outside the CDR3, taken from reference TRBV2 and TRBJ2-5): EPEVTQTPSHQVTQMGQEVILRCVPISNHLYFYWYRQILGQKVEFLVSFYNNEISEKSEIFDDQFSVERPDGSNFTLKIRSTKLEDSAMYFCASSDVSETQYFGPGTRLLVL.

This clone was picked up one time. The CDR3 nucleotides read TGTGCCAGCAGCCTAAAGACAGGGGACAACGAGCAGTACTTC. Protein sequence: CASSLKTGDNEQYF. The chain is built from TRBV5-4 and TRBJ2-7, with TRBD1 identical over 8 bases. CDR1 and CDR2 from the germline V gene are SGHNT and YYREEE (reference sequence). The CDR3 runs 14 residues. V gave up 4 bases and J gave up 5 bases; unmatched junction bases: 8.

This sequence joins TRBV20-1 and TRBJ1-4; D is unresolved. The CDR3 has 11 amino acids. V shed 1 base and J shed 8 bases, with 5 bases lying between them. Germline V gene sequence: CDR1 DFQATT, CDR2 SNEGSKA (reference sequence). The CDR3 sequence is CSARVREKLFF. The CDR3 coding sequence is TGCAGTGCTAGAGTTCGGGAAAAACTGTTTTTT.

The table lists this clone with a count of one. DNA of the CDR3: TGTGCCTGGAGCAAACAGGACAATCAGCCCCAGCATTTT. It yields the protein CAWSKQDNQPQHF. V gene TRBV30 combines with J gene TRBJ1-5, with D maybe TRBD1 (5 bases). The V end lost 3 bases, the J end lost 3 bases, and 9 bases lay between the germline ends. The germline gives CDR1 GTSNPN, CDR2 SVGIG (reference sequence). The CDR3 spans 13 residues. The full variable domain, with the rest looked up from reference TRBV30 and TRBJ1-5, is SQTIHQWPATLVQPVGSPLSLECTVEGTSNPNLYWYRQAAGRGLQLLFYSVGIGQISSEVPQNLSASRPQDRQFILSSKKLLLSDSGFYLCAWSKQDNQPQHFGDGTRLSIL.

This chain uses TRBV19 with TRBJ2-2; tentative D call: TRBD2 (6 bases). The CDR3 length is 17 residues. Germline V gives CDR1 LNHDA, CDR2 SQIVND (reference sequence). V was pared by 4 bases and J by 0 bases, with 15 bases between. As DNA, the CDR3 is TGTGCCAGTAGTAGGCGGAGGGGCGGGACGAACACCGGGGAGCTGTTTTTT. It is translated as CASSRRRGGTNTGELFF.

This clone appeared once. The V and J genes are TRBV20-1 and TRBJ2-1, with 7 nucleotides matching TRBD2. The CDR3 length is 13 residues. Germline-derived CDR1 and CDR2 are DFQATT and SNEGSKA (reference sequence). Germline trimming cut 3 bases from V and 5 bases from J; bases unmatched to any gene: 4. CDR3 nucleotides: TGCAGTGCTAGTCCTCTAGCGGACAATGAGCAGTTCTTC. Translated, it gives CSASPLADNEQFF.

The chain joins TRBV3-1 (or the pseudogene TRBV3-2) to TRBJ1-1; perhaps TRBD1 as D (5 bases). CDR3 length equals 13 residues. Germline V gives CDR1 LGHDT, CDR2 YNNKEL (reference sequence). Deletions cut 0 bases from V and 9 bases from J, with 11 bases between. CDR3 residues: CASSQDLTAKAFF. The DNA of the CDR3 is TGTGCCAGCAGCCAAGATCTGACAGCTAAAGCTTTCTTT.

The chain recombines TRBV6-6 with TRBJ1-1; D uncertain. The CDR3 is 13 residues long. V gave up 6 bases and J gave up 5 bases, with 13 bases separating them. The germline V gene encodes CDR1 MNHNY and CDR2 SVGAGI (reference sequence). CDR3 nucleotides: TGTGCCAGCAGCATGGGGAGAGGGACTGAAGCTTTCTTT. This sequence encodes CASSMGRGTEAFF.

The V and J genes are TRBV15 and TRBJ2-1; 7 bases line up with TRBD2. CDR3 length: 16 amino acids. CDR1 is LNHNV and CDR2 is YYDKDF in the germline V gene (reference sequence). Trimming removed 0 bases from V and 5 bases from J; junction bases left unmatched: 7. In nucleotides, the CDR3 is TGTGCCACCAGCAGAGATCTGGGGGAGGGGAACAATGAGCAGTTCTTC. Protein product: CATSRDLGEGNNEQFF.